This T cell receptor beta chain appears in the sequencing data of a study of spatial heterogeneity in lung cancer. Each TCR cDNA molecule carried a unique molecular identifier. One entry per CDR3 protein results from TCRdb running MiXCR on the 5' RACE reads. The data contain about 92,000 distinct CDR3 sequences, around 12% of them singletons. Time point indicated: sample taken at primary tumor resection. Untreated early-stage non-small cell lung cancer patients, about 70 in total, were the donors. The CDR3 is made up of 13 amino acids. V was cut by 5 bases and J by 5 bases, with 15 bases left in between. In germline, CDR1 is DFQATT, CDR2 SNEGSKA (reference sequence).

This rearrangement joins TRBV20-1 to TRBJ1-1; D uncertain. This receptor was obtained from a male donor with early-stage non-small cell lung cancer. The specimen was PBMCs, collected at surgery. The CDR3 reads CSAGSPTGTEAFF. The CDR3 region has the DNA TGCAGTGCTGGCTCCCCGACGGGGACTGAAGCTTTCTTT.